This entry lists 18 T cell receptor beta chains sequenced from one sample in a study of naive and memory T cell subsets. Both TRBC1 and TRBC2 were covered by a beta constant-region primer of two equimolar oligonucleotides. TCRdb passed the UMI-ligation and nested PCR reads through MiXCR, listing each CDR3 protein once. The sample shows 37,000 or so distinct CDR3 sequences, roughly 13% of them seen only once. What was sequenced was effector memory CD4+ T cells from blood. Described subset: effector memory, CD45RA- CD27-. These receptor sequences come from a human donor in good health.

This clonotype was detected many times. The chain has TRBV29-1 and TRBJ1-1; no firm D call. There are 13 residues in the CDR3. Trimming removed 6 bases from V and 4 bases from J, with 15 bases in between. Germline CDR1 SQVTM, CDR2 ANQGSEA. The CDR3 spells CSVLSPSGTEAFF. Here the CDR3 DNA reads TGCAGCGTCCTGAGCCCCTCGGGCACTGAAGCTTTCTTT.

This clonotype was seen repeatedly, ten times or more. This sequence joins TRBV7-2 and TRBJ1-1, with D perhaps matching TRBD1 (6 bases). Between the trimmed V and J ends, which lost 5 bases and 3 bases, there was a span of 13 bases. The CDR3 sequence is 14 residues long. Per the germline V gene, CDR1 is SGHTA and CDR2 is FQGNSA. CDR3 coding DNA: TGTGCCAGCAGCCAAGACAGGACATACACTGAAGCTTTCTTT. It specifies CASSQDRTYTEAFF.

The genes are TRBV4-2 and TRBJ2-7; possible D gene TRBD2, 6 bases. The length of the CDR3 is 14 residues. V was trimmed by 2 bases and J by 2 bases, leaving 10 bases between them. The V gene's germline CDR1 is LGHNA and CDR2 YNFKEQ. The CDR3 sequence: CASSQPSGAYEQYF. CDR3 nucleotide sequence: TGTGCCAGCAGCCAACCCTCGGGAGCCTACGAGCAGTACTTC.

This clonotype has just a few counts. The chain uses TRBV3-1 and TRBJ2-3; unclear D gene. Trimming left V 1 base short and J 6 bases short, with 2 bases between. The CDR3 extends over 11 amino acids. The germline CDR1 and CDR2 sequences are LGHDT and YNNKEL (reference sequence). CDR3 DNA sequence: TGTGCCAGCAGCCAAGTCGATACGCAGTATTTT. This sequence encodes CASSQVDTQYF.

This clonotype was picked up a small number of times. The V call is TRBV7-6, the J call TRBJ2-1, with no clear D. Deletions cut 0 bases from V and 13 bases from J, with 10 bases between. Germline CDR1 is SGHVS and CDR2 is FNYEAQ. The CDR3 sequence is 12 residues long. CDR3 in amino acids: CASSLAGSSQFF. Here the CDR3 DNA reads TGTGCCAGCAGCTTAGCGGGGTCTTCACAGTTCTTC.

By share, this clonotype counts as medium-sized. The CDR3, as DNA: TGTGCCAGCAGCCAAGCCGGGTTTGGCACTGAAGCTTTCTTT. As protein: CASSQAGFGTEAFF. The chain couples TRBV3-1 to TRBJ1-1; D call uncertain. Germline CDR1 is LGHDT and CDR2 is YNNKEL (reference sequence). This CDR3 has 14 amino acids. Trimming removed 1 base at V and 4 bases at J, with 10 bases between.

In this sample, this clonotype turned up many times. J is TRBJ2-5 and V is TRBV10-2; tentative D call: TRBD2 (6 bases). This CDR3 contains 13 residues. Trimming left V 0 bases short and J 7 bases short, with 9 bases between. The germline gives CDR1 WSHSY, CDR2 SAAADI. The DNA of the CDR3 is TGCGCCAGCAGTGAGTCGATGGGGGGGACCCAGTACTTC. Amino acids: CASSESMGGTQYF.

The rearrangement joins TRBV5-1 to TRBJ2-5; 7 bases match TRBD2. Germline assignment: CDR1 SGHRS and CDR2 YFSETQ. The CDR3 has 14 residues. Germline trimming cut 7 bases from V and 4 bases from J; bases unmatched to any gene: 10. The CDR3 region is CASQRGGRTETQYF. In nucleotides, the CDR3 is TGCGCCAGCCAACGCGGGGGACGGACAGAGACCCAGTACTTC.

This clonotype has only a few counts. V gene TRBV7-2 combines with J gene TRBJ2-7; TRBD2 might be the D (5 bases). V was shortened by 2 bases and J by 6 bases, with 14 bases between the two germline ends. This CDR3 spans 14 amino acids. Germline V gene lookup returns CDR1 SGHTA and CDR2 FQGNSA. CDR3 sequence reads: CASSLRYGSLEQYF. In DNA, the CDR3 is TGTGCCAGCAGCTTACGGTATGGGAGTCTCGAGCAGTACTTC.

The DNA of the CDR3 is TGTGCCAGCTCACCACTTGGGGTTGGTGTAGCTAACTATGGCTACACCTTC. Protein sequence: CASSPLGVGVANYGYTF. The chain recombines TRBV18 with TRBJ1-2; D is unclear. Trimming took 1 base from V and 0 from J, leaving 15 bases between them. Germline V gene sequence: CDR1 KGHSH, CDR2 LQKENI. The CDR3 has 17 amino acids.

The CDR3 reads CAISQGANSPLHF. CDR3 sequence (DNA): TGTGCCATCAGCCAGGGGGCGAATTCACCCCTCCACTTT. The chain employs TRBV10-3 and TRBJ1-6, with 8 bases identical to TRBD1. Losses at the gene ends were 6 bases for V and 7 bases for J; bases not matched to a gene: 2. CDR3 size: 13 residues. Germline V gene data show CDR1 as ENHRY and CDR2 as SYGVKD.

The rearrangement joins TRBV2 to TRBJ2-3; D remains ambiguous. The CDR3 length is 13 residues. Germline CDR1 SNHLY, CDR2 FYNNEI. Trimming left V 4 bases short and J 3 bases short, with 8 bases between. The DNA of the CDR3 is TGTGCCAGCAGTGCATACCGTACAGATACGCAGTATTTT. This encodes CASSAYRTDTQYF.

This clonotype came up many times. The V and J genes are TRBV10-3 and TRBJ2-7; D is unresolved. CDR1 ENHRY and CDR2 SYGVKD come from the germline V gene. V lost 3 bases to trimming and J lost 4 bases, with 10 bases between them. This CDR3 spans 13 amino acids. The CDR3 nucleotides are TGTGCCATCAGTGATGAAGAGTCTTACGAGCAGTACTTC. This gives the protein CAISDEESYEQYF.

This clonotype was observed a handful of times. The CDR3 DNA reads TGTGCCAGCAGCTTAAACCCCGGACAGGACAGTAGTGAAGCTTTCTTT. It codes for CASSLNPGQDSSEAFF. The rearrangement uses TRBV11-1 and TRBJ1-1; the match to TRBD1 covers 7 bases. CDR1 and CDR2 from the germline V gene are SGHAT and FQDESV (reference sequence). Unmatched junction bases numbered 13, after V lost 2 bases and J lost 7 bases. This CDR3 has 16 amino acids.

In this sample, this clonotype is medium-sized. V usage is TRBV7-6 and J usage is TRBJ2-7, with 8 nucleotides matching TRBD2. This CDR3 has 14 residues. Germline CDR1 SGHVS, CDR2 FNYEAQ. Trimming took 5 bases from V and 6 from J; bases not matched to a gene: 9. The CDR3 DNA reads as TGTGCCAGCAGCCCCGGGACTAGGTCGAGCGAGCAGTACTTC. It yields the protein CASSPGTRSSEQYF.

This clonotype was observed many times. The rearrangement joins TRBV7-8 to TRBJ2-7, with TRBD1 as a possible D gene (6 bases). Germline V gene sequence: CDR1 SGHVS, CDR2 FQNEAQ. CDR3 size: 14 residues. V lost 4 bases and J 3 bases, leaving 13 bases between the germline ends. The CDR3, as DNA: TGTGCCAGCAGCTCAGTAGGACAGAACTACGAGCAGTACTTC. Amino acids: CASSSVGQNYEQYF.

V and J are TRBV2 and TRBJ2-1, with D perhaps TRBD1 (6 bases). The V gene's germline CDR1 is SNHLY and CDR2 FYNNEI. The CDR3 spans 15 residues. V gave up 10 bases and J gave up 12 bases, with 28 bases separating them. The CDR3: CATHRPGTSHPGQFF. The CDR3 DNA reads TGTGCCACCCACCGCCCCGGGACATCCCACCCTGGGCAGTTCTTC.

The V gene is TRBV7-8, the J gene TRBJ2-3; the D gene is possibly TRBD1 (6 bases). Germline CDR1 reads SGHVS; CDR2 reads FQNEAQ. This CDR3 region has 15 residues. Deletions cut 3 bases from V and 0 bases from J, with 10 bases between. The CDR3 DNA is TGTGCCAGCAGCTTTAGGGACACTAGCACAGATACGCAGTATTTT. It codes for CASSFRDTSTDTQYF. Based on the CDR3 plus reference TRBV7-8 and TRBJ2-3, the full variable domain is GAGVSQSPRYKVAKRGQDVALRCDPISGHVSLFWYQQALGQGPEFLTYFQNEAQLDKSGLPSDRFFAERPEGSVSTLKIQRTQQEDSAVYLCASSFRDTSTDTQYFGPGTRLTVL.